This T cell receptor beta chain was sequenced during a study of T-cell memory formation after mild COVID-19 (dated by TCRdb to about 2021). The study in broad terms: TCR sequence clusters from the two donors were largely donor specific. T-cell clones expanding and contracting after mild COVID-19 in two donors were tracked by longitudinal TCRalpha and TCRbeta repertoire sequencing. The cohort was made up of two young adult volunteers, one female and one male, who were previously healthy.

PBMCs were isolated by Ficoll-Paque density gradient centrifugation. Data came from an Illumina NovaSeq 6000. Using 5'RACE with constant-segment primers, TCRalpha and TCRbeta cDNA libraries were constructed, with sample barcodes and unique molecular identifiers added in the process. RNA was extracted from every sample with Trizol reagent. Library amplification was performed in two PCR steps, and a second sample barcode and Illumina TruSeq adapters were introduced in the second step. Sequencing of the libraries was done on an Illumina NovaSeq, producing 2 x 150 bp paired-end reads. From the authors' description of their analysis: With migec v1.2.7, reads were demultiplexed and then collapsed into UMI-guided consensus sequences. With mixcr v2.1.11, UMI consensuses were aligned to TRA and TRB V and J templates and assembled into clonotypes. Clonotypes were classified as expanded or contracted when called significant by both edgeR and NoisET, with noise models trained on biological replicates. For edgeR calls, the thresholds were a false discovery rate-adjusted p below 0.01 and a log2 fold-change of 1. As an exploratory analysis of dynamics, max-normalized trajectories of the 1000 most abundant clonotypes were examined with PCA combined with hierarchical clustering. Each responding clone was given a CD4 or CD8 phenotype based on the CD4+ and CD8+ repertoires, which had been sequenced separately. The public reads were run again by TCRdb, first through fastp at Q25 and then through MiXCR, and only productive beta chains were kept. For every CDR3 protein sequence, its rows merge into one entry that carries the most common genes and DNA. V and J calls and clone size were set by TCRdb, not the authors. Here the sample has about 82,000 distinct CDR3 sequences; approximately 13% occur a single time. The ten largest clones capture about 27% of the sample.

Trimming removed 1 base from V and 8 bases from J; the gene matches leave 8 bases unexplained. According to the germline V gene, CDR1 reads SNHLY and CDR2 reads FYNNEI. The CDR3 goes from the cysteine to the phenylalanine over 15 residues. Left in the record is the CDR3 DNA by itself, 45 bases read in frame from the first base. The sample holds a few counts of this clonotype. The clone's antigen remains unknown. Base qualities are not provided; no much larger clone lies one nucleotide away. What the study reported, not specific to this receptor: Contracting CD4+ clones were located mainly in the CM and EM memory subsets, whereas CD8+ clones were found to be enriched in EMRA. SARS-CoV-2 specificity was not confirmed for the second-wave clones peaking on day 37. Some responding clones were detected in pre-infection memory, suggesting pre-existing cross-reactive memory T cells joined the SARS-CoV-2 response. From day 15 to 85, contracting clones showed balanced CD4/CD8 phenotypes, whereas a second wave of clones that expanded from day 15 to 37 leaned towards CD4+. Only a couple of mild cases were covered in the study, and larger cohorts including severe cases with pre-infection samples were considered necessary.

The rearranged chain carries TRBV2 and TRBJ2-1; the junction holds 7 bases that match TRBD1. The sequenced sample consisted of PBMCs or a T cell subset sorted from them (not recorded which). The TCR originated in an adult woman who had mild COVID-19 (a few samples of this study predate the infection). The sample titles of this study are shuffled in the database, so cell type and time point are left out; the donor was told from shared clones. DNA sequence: TGTGCCAGCAGTGAAGACGAGGGGGCGGTCGATGAGCAGTTCTTC. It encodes CASSEDEGAVDEQFF.